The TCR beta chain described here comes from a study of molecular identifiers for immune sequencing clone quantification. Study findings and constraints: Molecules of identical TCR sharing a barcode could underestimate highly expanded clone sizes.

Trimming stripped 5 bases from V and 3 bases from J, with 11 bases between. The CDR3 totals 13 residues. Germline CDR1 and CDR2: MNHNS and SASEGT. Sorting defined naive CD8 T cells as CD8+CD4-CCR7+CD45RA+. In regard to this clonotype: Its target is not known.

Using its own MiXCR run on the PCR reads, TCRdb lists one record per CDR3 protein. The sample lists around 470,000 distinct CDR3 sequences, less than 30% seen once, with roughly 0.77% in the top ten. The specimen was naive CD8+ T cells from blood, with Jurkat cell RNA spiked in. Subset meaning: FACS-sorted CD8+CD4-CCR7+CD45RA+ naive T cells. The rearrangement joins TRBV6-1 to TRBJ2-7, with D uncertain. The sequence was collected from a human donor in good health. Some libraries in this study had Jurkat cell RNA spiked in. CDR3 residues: CASSLLVFYEQYF. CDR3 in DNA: TGTGCCAGCAGTCTTTTAGTCTTCTACGAGCAGTACTTC.